This T cell receptor beta chain was captured by sequencing in a study of vaccination effects on CD4 cells after COVID-19. General study points: New vaccine-induced clones made up most post-vaccine spike-reactive clones in convalescents.

Sequencing was performed with immunoSEQ multiplex PCR; in TCRdb, only in-frame clones are kept and a portion is missing. The sample contains about 17,000 clones, about 80% of which appear only once. Details on this clone: The antigen remains undetermined.

V was trimmed by 5 bases and J by 7 bases, leaving 12 bases between them. This CDR3 contains 12 residues. CDR1 and CDR2 from the germline V gene are MNHEY and SVGAGI. Before any sequencing was done, the ViraFEST assay used viral peptide pools to expand antigen-specific CD4+ T cells. Researchers isolated CD4+ T cells once roughly ten days of culture had elapsed. Their SARS-CoV-2 infection, verified by PCR, occurred between March and December 2020. Of the BNT162b2 and mRNA-1273 vaccines, participants received two doses of one or the other. The sequence was obtained from a human donor who had a prior SARS-CoV-2 infection. The rearrangement uses TRBV6-5 and TRBJ2-7; weak D call: TRBD2 (5 bases). The sample was CD4+ T cells from PBMCs cultured with SARS-CoV-2 spike peptides, taken after COVID-19 vaccination. In DNA, the CDR3 is TGTGCCAGCAGTCGGTCCACGGGGGAGCAGTACTTC. It yields the protein CASSRSTGEQYF.